The present entry profiles one T cell receptor beta chain with its context. MiXCR, run by TCRdb on the reads, gives a single entry per CDR3 protein. The table has 80,000 to 100,000 distinct CDR3 sequences, about 28% seen once. The CDR3 spans 14 residues. The germline V gene has CDR1 DFQATT and CDR2 SNEGSKA (reference sequence). V lost 3 bases, J lost 0 bases, and 9 bases lay in between. The sample is drawn from a study of type 1 regulatory T cells. In the study overall: This in vitro CD4 product, T-allo10, is enriched for Tr1 cells and alloantigen-specific.

The clonotype was recovered from a human donor in good health. The rearrangement links TRBV20-1 to TRBJ2-1; tentatively, D is TRBD2 (6 bases). Sequencing used CD4+ T cells, either the whole sample or a sorted fraction (not recorded which). Written as DNA, the CDR3 is TGCAGTGCTAGTTGGCGGGGCTCCTACAATGAGCAGTTCTTC. Amino acid sequence: CSASWRGSYNEQFF.